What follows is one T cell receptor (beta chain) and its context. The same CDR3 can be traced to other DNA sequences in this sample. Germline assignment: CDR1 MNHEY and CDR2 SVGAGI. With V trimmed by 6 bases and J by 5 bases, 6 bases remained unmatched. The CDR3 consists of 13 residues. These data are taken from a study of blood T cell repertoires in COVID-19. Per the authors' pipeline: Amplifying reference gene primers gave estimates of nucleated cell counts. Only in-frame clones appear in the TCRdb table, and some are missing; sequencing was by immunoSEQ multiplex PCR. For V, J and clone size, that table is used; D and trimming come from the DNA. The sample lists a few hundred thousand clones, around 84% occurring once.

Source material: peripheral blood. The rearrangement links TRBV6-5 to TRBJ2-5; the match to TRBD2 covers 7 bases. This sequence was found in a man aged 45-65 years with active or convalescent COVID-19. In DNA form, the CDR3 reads TGTGCCAGCAGCCTCGGGGGGAGGGAGACCCAGTACTTC. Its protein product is CASSLGGRETQYF.